Listed here are 29 T cell receptor beta chains from one sample, sequenced in a study of early T cells in non-severe SARS-CoV-2 infection. TCRdb reprocessed the 5' RACE reads with MiXCR, giving one entry per CDR3 protein. Of approximately 27,000 distinct CDR3 sequences in the sample, over 5% were seen once. Sequenced material: whole blood. These receptors were collected from an adult who was a healthcare worker with PCR-confirmed SARS-CoV-2 infection or an uninfected control (not recorded which).

This clonotype appeared many times. Relative to the germline gene, one junction end is altered; a read error may explain this. The rearrangement links TRBV29-1 to TRBJ2-6; D might be TRBD2 (5 bases). The CDR3 sequence is 16 residues long. The V gene's germline CDR1 is SQVTM and CDR2 ANQGSEA. Here the CDR3 DNA reads TGCAGCGTGGAAGACTACCCCAGCTCTGGGGCCAACGTCCTGACTTTC. Translation: CSVEDYPSSGANVLTF.

This clonotype was recorded at least ten times. This chain links TRBV7-6 with TRBJ1-1; D ambiguous. The CDR3 has 12 residues. Germline V CDR1 and CDR2: SGHVS, FNYEAQ. V dropped 5 bases and J dropped 10 bases, with 14 bases sitting between them. CDR3 sequence reads: CASSIDGVRAFF. CDR3 in DNA: TGTGCCAGCAGCATAGACGGGGTGAGAGCTTTCTTT. The complete variable domain, with remaining parts taken from reference TRBV7-6 and TRBJ1-1, reads GAGVSQSPRYKVTKRGQDVALRCDPISGHVSLYWYRQALGQGPEFLTYFNYEAQQDKSGLPNDRFSAERPEGSISTLTIQRTEQRDSAMYRCASSIDGVRAFFGQGTRLTVV.

This clonotype was seen many times. V is TRBV27 and J is TRBJ2-4; 7 bases fit TRBD2. The V and J ends lost 6 bases and 0 bases, in that order; junction bases with no gene match: 5. The CDR3 is 15 amino acids. The germline V gene encodes CDR1 MNHEY and CDR2 SMNVEV (reference sequence). The CDR3 nucleotides are TGTGCCAGCAGCCTCAGCGGGGTAGCCAAAAACATTCAGTACTTC. This sequence encodes CASSLSGVAKNIQYF.

This clonotype turned up a few times. The chain couples TRBV6-2 or TRBV6-3 to TRBJ2-2, with TRBD1 as a possible D gene (6 bases). The CDR3 covers 15 residues. CDR1 is MNHEY, CDR2 SVGEGT, per germline. Trimming took off 5 bases at V and 2 bases at J, with 12 bases between the two ends. Written as DNA, the CDR3 is TGTGCCAGCAGTACGGGACACTCCAACACCGGGGAGCTGTTTTTT. This gives the protein CASSTGHSNTGELFF.

This clonotype was recorded many times. Compared with germline, one end of the junction differs, possibly owing to a read error. V and J are TRBV28 and TRBJ2-7; 7 positions agree with TRBD1. This CDR3 comprises 13 residues. CDR1 and CDR2 from the germline V gene are MDHEN and SYDVKM. The CDR3 DNA sequence: TGTGCCAGCAGACCTTCCCGAGCGGACAGGCAGAACTTC. Translation: CASRPSRADRQNF.

This clonotype has more than one count but fewer than ten. This sequence joins TRBV7-8 and TRBJ2-2; maybe TRBD2 (6 bases). Trimming stripped 5 bases from V and 6 bases from J, with 13 bases between. This CDR3 has 14 residues. Germline assignment: CDR1 SGHVS and CDR2 FQNEAQ. Here the CDR3 reads CASSLGLSPGELFF. The CDR3 nucleotides are TGTGCCAGCAGCCTGGGACTCTCCCCCGGGGAGCTGTTTTTT.

The gene calls are TRBV19 and TRBJ2-3, with D perhaps assigned TRBD1 or TRBD2 (5 bases each). Germline CDR1 and CDR2: LNHDA and SQIVND (reference sequence). Trimming removed 4 bases from V and 2 bases from J, with 19 bases in between. CDR3 length equals 17 residues. CDR3 coding DNA: TGTGCCAGTAGTACCTTCTTGGGACCAGCCCTCACAGATACGCAGTATTTT. Translating it yields CASSTFLGPALTDTQYF.

This clonotype showed up many times. This chain uses TRBV18 with TRBJ2-5, with unresolved D. Trimming pared 3 bases from V and 4 bases from J, leaving 6 bases between. CDR3 length: 12 residues. Germline V gene data show CDR1 as KGHSH and CDR2 as LQKENI. For the CDR3, the DNA is TGTGCCAGCTCACCGGGGATAGAGACCCAGTACTTC. It is translated as CASSPGIETQYF.

This clonotype was detected only a few times. The chain has TRBV7-3 and TRBJ2-2; 9 bases align to TRBD1. Looked up from germline, CDR1 is SGHTA and CDR2 is FQGTGA. The V gene end was trimmed by 5 bases and the J gene end by 6 bases; junction bases not matched to a gene: 7. The CDR3 sequence is 15 residues long. The CDR3 bases are TGTGCCAGCAGCCCTCGACAGGGGGAATCCGGGGAGCTGTTTTTT. Translation: CASSPRQGESGELFF. Variable domain in full (rest from reference TRBV7-3 and TRBJ2-2): GAGVSQTPSNKVTEKGKYVELRCDPISGHTALYWYRQSLGQGPEFLIYFQGTGAADDSGLPNDRFFAVRPEGSVSTLKIQRTERGDSAVYLCASSPRQGESGELFFGEGSRLTVL.

The V gene is TRBV29-1, the J gene TRBJ2-5; D not resolved. The germline gives CDR1 SQVTM, CDR2 ANQGSEA. The CDR3 length is 13 residues. The CDR3 protein is CSTALSYQETQYF. CDR3 DNA sequence: TGCTCGACGGCTCTTTCGTACCAAGAGACCCAGTACTTC. Drawing the rest from reference TRBV29-1 and TRBJ2-5, the complete variable domain is SAVISQKPSRDICQRGTSLTIQCQVDSQVTMMFWYRQQPGQSLTLIATANQGSEATYESGFVIDKFPISRPNLTFSTLTVSNMSPEDSSIYLCSTALSYQETQYFGPGTRLLVL.

This clonotype was picked up many times. The chain couples TRBV11-2 to TRBJ2-3; a possible D gene is TRBD1 (6 bases). This CDR3 spans 15 amino acids. Trimming removed 0 bases from V and 5 bases from J, with 12 bases in between. Germline V gene lookup returns CDR1 SGHAT and CDR2 FQNNGV. The CDR3: CASSLDLGALDTQYF. CDR3 in DNA: TGTGCCAGCAGCTTAGATCTGGGGGCCTTAGATACGCAGTATTTT.

This clonotype has more than one count but fewer than ten. The chain has TRBV19 and TRBJ2-1; possibly TRBD2 for D (6 bases). Germline lookup yields CDR1 LNHDA and CDR2 SQIVND (reference sequence). This CDR3 contains 14 residues. V gave up 3 bases and J gave up 0 bases, with 6 bases separating them. The CDR3 here is CASSIGSSYNEQFF. The CDR3 DNA follows: TGTGCCAGTAGTATCGGGAGCTCCTACAATGAGCAGTTCTTC.

This clonotype was counted at least ten times. This chain links TRBV27 with TRBJ2-7; D is unresolved. The germline gives CDR1 MNHEY, CDR2 SMNVEV (reference sequence). The germline V and J ends were trimmed by 2 bases and 3 bases, with 8 bases remaining between them. The CDR3 runs 13 residues. CDR3 sequence reads: CASSLTPLYEQYF. In DNA, the CDR3 is TGTGCCAGCAGTTTAACCCCCCTCTACGAGCAGTACTTC.

This clonotype was recorded many times. The chain recombines TRBV10-2 with TRBJ2-7, with D unclear. The CDR3 length is 11 residues. V was pared by 3 bases and J by 5 bases, with 5 bases between. In germline, CDR1 is WSHSY, CDR2 SAAADI. The chain's CDR3 is CASSEIHEQYF. In nucleotides, the CDR3 is TGCGCCAGCAGTGAAATCCACGAGCAGTACTTC.

The J gene is TRBJ2-3, the V gene TRBV15; D remains ambiguous. CDR3 length: 15 amino acids. Looked up from germline, CDR1 is LNHNV and CDR2 is YYDKDF (reference sequence). Trimming took 1 base from V and 1 from J, leaving 9 bases between them. The CDR3 coding sequence is TGTGCCACCAGCAGAGGCTTTACAGGCACAGATACGCAGTATTTT. Amino acids: CATSRGFTGTDTQYF.

This clonotype was seen repeatedly, ten times or more. V is TRBV4-1 and J is TRBJ1-1; 8 bases align to TRBD1. The CDR3 loop spans 17 amino acids. Trimming cost V 0 bases and J 6 bases; bases outside gene matches: 12. Germline assignment: CDR1 MGHRA and CDR2 YSYEKL. The CDR3 protein is CASSQDVIGQGGSEAFF. The DNA of the CDR3 is TGCGCCAGCAGCCAAGATGTAATTGGACAGGGCGGGTCTGAAGCTTTCTTT.

This clonotype appeared a few times. The chain employs TRBV10-3 and TRBJ2-7, with D perhaps matching TRBD1 (7 bases). Looked up from germline, CDR1 is ENHRY and CDR2 is SYGVKD. The V gene lost 8 bases and the J gene lost 7 bases, with 12 bases spanning the gap. This CDR3 is 11 amino acids long. The CDR3 sequence is CAIGQGGEQYF. The CDR3, as DNA: TGTGCCATCGGGCAGGGGGGAGAGCAGTACTTC.

Many counts were recorded for this clonotype. CDR3 DNA: TGTGCCAGCAGCTTAGAGTACACCGGGGAGCTGTTTTTT. Protein: CASSLEYTGELFF. This chain joins TRBV11-2 and TRBJ2-2; D is undetermined. Germline CDR1 and CDR2: SGHAT and FQNNGV. The V and J ends lost 0 bases and 3 bases respectively, with 2 bases between them. The CDR3 is made up of 13 amino acids.

The table lists this clonotype with many counts. The gene calls are TRBV29-1 and TRBJ2-7, with 8 bases aligning to TRBD2. The V and J ends lost 4 bases and 4 bases, in that order; junction bases with no gene match: 6. This CDR3 has 13 amino acids. Germline V gives CDR1 SQVTM, CDR2 ANQGSEA. CDR3 sequence: CSVAPAGAYEQYF. The DNA for the CDR3 is TGCAGCGTTGCCCCAGCGGGAGCTTACGAGCAGTACTTC.

This clonotype was detected ten times or more. J is TRBJ2-7 and V is TRBV10-3; 7 bases line up with TRBD1. V was clipped by 7 bases and J by 0 bases; unmatched bases: 6. The CDR3 runs to 14 residues. The V gene's germline CDR1 is ENHRY and CDR2 SYGVKD. The CDR3 spells CAITPRTGSYEQYF. CDR3 in DNA: TGTGCCATCACCCCACGGACAGGCTCCTACGAGCAGTACTTC.

This clonotype was found a few times. The V and J genes are TRBV6-1 and TRBJ2-3; 8 bases match TRBD2. V shed 7 bases and J 4 bases; nucleotides not matched to a gene: 4. The CDR3 sequence is 13 residues long. Germline V CDR1 and CDR2: MNHNS, SASEGT. The CDR3, as DNA: TGTGCCAGCACTTTGGGACTAGCAGATACGCAGTATTTT. Amino acids: CASTLGLADTQYF.

The chain recombines TRBV28 with TRBJ2-5; D may correspond to TRBD1 or TRBD2 (6 bases each). CDR3 length: 16 residues. V was pared by 3 bases and J by 0 bases, with 14 bases between. Germline loops: CDR1 MDHEN, CDR2 SYDVKM. CDR3 sequence (DNA): TGTGCCAGCAGTTTGGTTTTAGGGGGGCACCAAGAGACCCAGTACTTC. As protein: CASSLVLGGHQETQYF.

The sample holds many counts of this clonotype. The genes are TRBV20-1 and TRBJ2-5; TRBD1 matches at 8 bases. The germline V gene has CDR1 DFQATT and CDR2 SNEGSKA (reference sequence). The CDR3 length is 16 residues. With 0 bases clipped from V and 0 bases from J, the junction kept 6 bases outside the gene matches. In DNA form, the CDR3 reads TGCAGTGCTAGAGATTGGACAGGGAAGTACCAAGAGACCCAGTACTTC. Protein: CSARDWTGKYQETQYF.

This clonotype occurred many times. The chain couples TRBV20-1 to TRBJ2-2, with D unclear. Per the germline V gene, CDR1 is DFQATT and CDR2 is SNEGSKA (reference sequence). V was shortened by 2 bases and J by 1 base, with 8 bases between the two germline ends. This CDR3 comprises 14 residues. CDR3 bases: TGCAGTGCTAGACCCCCGGAGAACACCGGGGAGCTGTTTTTT. This translates into CSARPPENTGELFF.

This clonotype was found many times. This sequence joins TRBV29-1 and TRBJ2-7; D might be TRBD2 (5 bases). V lost 0 bases to trimming and J lost 7 bases, with 16 bases between them. The CDR3 consists of 14 residues. Germline-derived CDR1 and CDR2 are SQVTM and ANQGSEA. CDR3 amino acids: CSVEDPWLAGEQYF. Written as DNA, the CDR3 is TGCAGCGTTGAAGATCCCTGGCTAGCCGGAGAGCAGTACTTC.

The CDR3 DNA is TGTGCCAGCAGCTTATTGTCAGATACGCAGTATTTT. Protein product: CASSLLSDTQYF. This chain joins TRBV7-9 and TRBJ2-3; D is unclear. V lost 2 bases, J lost 4 bases, and 4 bases lay in between. CDR3 length: 12 residues. The V gene's germline CDR1 is SEHNR and CDR2 FQNEAQ (reference sequence).

The V and J genes are TRBV20-1 and TRBJ2-3; no definite D call. The germline V gene encodes CDR1 DFQATT and CDR2 SNEGSKA (reference sequence). The germline V and J ends were trimmed by 3 bases and 5 bases, with 6 bases remaining between them. The CDR3 covers 11 residues. CDR3 sequence reads: CSASNEDTQYF. DNA for the CDR3: TGCAGTGCTAGCAATGAAGATACGCAGTATTTT.

This clonotype has a count of ten or more. This chain links TRBV19 with TRBJ2-7; 8 positions match TRBD1. Germline V gives CDR1 LNHDA, CDR2 SQIVND (reference sequence). The CDR3 has 14 residues. V gave up 4 bases and J gave up 3 bases; unmatched junction bases: 5. The chain's CDR3 is CASSTWDRLYEQYF. DNA for the CDR3: TGTGCCAGTAGTACCTGGGACAGGCTCTACGAGCAGTACTTC.

This clonotype was recorded many times. V is TRBV14 and J is TRBJ1-6; a weak D match, TRBD1 (5 bases). Per the germline V gene, CDR1 is SGHDN and CDR2 is FVKESK. V lost 5 bases and J 4 bases, leaving 12 bases between the germline ends. CDR3 size: 15 residues. CDR3 region: CASSNRDGYNSPLHF. CDR3 DNA: TGTGCCAGCAGCAACCGGGACGGATATAATTCACCCCTCCACTTT.